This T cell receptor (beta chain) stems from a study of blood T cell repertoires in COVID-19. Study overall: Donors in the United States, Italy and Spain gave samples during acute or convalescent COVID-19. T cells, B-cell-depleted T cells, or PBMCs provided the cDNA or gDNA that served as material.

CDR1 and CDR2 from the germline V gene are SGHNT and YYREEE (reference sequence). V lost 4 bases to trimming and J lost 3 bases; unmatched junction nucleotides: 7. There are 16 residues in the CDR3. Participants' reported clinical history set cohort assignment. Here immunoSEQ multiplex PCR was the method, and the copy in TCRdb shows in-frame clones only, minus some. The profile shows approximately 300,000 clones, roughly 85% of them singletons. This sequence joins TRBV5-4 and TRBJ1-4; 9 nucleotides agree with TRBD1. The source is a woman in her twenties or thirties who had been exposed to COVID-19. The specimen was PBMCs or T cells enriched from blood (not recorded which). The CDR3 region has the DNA TGTGCCAGCAGCATCACAGGGGGCATAGCTAATGAAAAACTGTTTTTT. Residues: CASSITGGIANEKLFF.